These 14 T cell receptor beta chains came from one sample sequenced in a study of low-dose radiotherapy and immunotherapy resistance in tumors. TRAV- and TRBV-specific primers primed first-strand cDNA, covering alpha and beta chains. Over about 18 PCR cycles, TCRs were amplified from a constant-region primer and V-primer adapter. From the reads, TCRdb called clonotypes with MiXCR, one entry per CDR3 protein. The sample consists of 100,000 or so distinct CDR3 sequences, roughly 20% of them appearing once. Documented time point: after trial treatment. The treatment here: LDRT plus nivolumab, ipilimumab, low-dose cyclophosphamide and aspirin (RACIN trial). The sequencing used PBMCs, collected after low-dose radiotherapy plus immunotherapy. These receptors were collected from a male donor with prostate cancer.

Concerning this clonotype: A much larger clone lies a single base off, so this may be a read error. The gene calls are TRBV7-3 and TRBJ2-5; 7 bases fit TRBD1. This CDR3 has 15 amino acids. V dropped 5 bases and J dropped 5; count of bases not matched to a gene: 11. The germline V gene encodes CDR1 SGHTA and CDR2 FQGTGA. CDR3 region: CASSPERGGVETQYF. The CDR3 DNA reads TGTGCCAGCAGCCCAGAAAGAGGGGGCGTGGAGACCCAGTACTTC.

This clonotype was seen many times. CDR3 DNA sequence: TGTGCCAGCAGTTTTTATGTGGGACAGGGAGCCAAAAACATTCAGTACTTC. Encoded protein: CASSFYVGQGAKNIQYF. This chain connects TRBV12-3 or TRBV12-4 to TRBJ2-4; 9 bases align to TRBD1. J lost 0 bases, V lost 3 bases, and 6 bases had no gene match. The CDR3 sequence is 17 residues long.

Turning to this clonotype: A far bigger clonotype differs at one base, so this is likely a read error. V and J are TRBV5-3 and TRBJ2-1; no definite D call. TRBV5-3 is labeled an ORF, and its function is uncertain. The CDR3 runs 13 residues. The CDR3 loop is CASSLKTRNEQFF. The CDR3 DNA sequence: TGTGCCAGCAGCTTAAAGACTCGCAATGAGCAGTTCTTC.

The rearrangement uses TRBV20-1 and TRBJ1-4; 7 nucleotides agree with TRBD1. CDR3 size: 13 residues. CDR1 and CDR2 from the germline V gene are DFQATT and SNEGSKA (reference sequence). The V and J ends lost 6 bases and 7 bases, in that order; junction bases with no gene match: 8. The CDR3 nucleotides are TGCAGTGCGATCAGTGGGACAGTTGAAAAACTGTTTTTT. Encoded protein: CSAISGTVEKLFF.

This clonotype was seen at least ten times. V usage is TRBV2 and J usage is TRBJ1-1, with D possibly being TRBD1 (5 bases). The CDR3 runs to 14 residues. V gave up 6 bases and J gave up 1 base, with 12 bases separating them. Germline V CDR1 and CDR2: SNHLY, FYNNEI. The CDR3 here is CASSETVTNTEAFF. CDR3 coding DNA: TGTGCCAGCAGCGAGACAGTAACGAACACTGAAGCTTTCTTT. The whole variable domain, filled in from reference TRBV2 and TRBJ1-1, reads EPEVTQTPSHQVTQMGQEVILRCVPISNHLYFYWYRQILGQKVEFLVSFYNNEISEKSEIFDDQFSVERPDGSNFTLKIRSTKLEDSAMYFCASSETVTNTEAFFGQGTRLTVV.

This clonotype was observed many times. CDR3 protein: CAISDYDSGNTIYF. DNA of the CDR3: TGTGCCATCAGTGATTATGACTCTGGAAACACCATATATTTT. The rearrangement uses TRBV10-3 and TRBJ1-3, with D hard to call. V lost 3 bases and J lost 0, with 6 bases in between. The germline CDR1 and CDR2 sequences are ENHRY and SYGVKD. The CDR3 consists of 14 residues.

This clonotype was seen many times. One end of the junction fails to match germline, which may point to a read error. The CDR3 bases are TGTGCCAGCAGCTTATCTAGGACAGTAGTATCCTTC. Protein sequence: CASSLSRTVVSF. This chain links TRBV7-6 with TRBJ2-1, with D possibly TRBD1 on 6 matching bases. The CDR3 is made up of 12 amino acids. The germline V gene encodes CDR1 SGHVS and CDR2 FNYEAQ.

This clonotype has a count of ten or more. CDR3 residues: CASSLVLVNTDTQYF. CDR3 bases: TGTGCCAGCAGCTTAGTTCTAGTCAACACAGATACGCAGTATTTT. The rearrangement joins TRBV5-5 to TRBJ2-3; D is unresolved. Germline V CDR1 and CDR2: SGHKS, YYEKEE (reference sequence). The CDR3 totals 15 residues. V was clipped by 2 bases and J by 2 bases, with 12 bases between them. Supplemented by reference TRBV5-5 and TRBJ2-3, the full variable domain reads DAGVTQSPTHLIKTRGQQVTLRCSPISGHKSVSWYQQVLGQGPQFIFQYYEKEERGRGNFPDRFSARQFPNYSSELNVNALLLGDSALYLCASSLVLVNTDTQYFGPGTRLTVL.

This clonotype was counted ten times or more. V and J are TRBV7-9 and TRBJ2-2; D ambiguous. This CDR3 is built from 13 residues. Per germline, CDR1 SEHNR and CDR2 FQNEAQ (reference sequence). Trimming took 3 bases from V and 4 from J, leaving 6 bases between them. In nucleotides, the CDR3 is TGTGCCAGCAGCTTGTATAGCACCGGGGAGCTGTTTTTT. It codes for CASSLYSTGELFF.

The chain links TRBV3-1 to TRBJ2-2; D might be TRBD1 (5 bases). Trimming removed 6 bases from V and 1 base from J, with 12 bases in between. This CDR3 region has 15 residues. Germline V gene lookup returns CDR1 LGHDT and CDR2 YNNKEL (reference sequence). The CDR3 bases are TGTGCCAGCAGAGAAGGGGTTTTGAACACCGGGGAGCTGTTTTTT. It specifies CASREGVLNTGELFF.

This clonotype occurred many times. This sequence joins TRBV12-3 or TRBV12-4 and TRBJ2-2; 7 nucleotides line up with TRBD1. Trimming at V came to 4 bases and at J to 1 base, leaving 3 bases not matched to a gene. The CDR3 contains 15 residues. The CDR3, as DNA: TGTGCCAGCAGTTGGGACAGTAGGAACACCGGGGAGCTGTTTTTT. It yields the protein CASSWDSRNTGELFF.

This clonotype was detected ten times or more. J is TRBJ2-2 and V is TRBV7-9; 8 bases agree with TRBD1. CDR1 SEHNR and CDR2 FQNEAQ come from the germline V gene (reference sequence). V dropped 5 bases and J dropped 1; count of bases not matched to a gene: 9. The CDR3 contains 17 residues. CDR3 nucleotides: TGTGCCAGCAGCCTCCGTATGACAGGGGTGAACACCGGGGAGCTGTTTTTT. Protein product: CASSLRMTGVNTGELFF.

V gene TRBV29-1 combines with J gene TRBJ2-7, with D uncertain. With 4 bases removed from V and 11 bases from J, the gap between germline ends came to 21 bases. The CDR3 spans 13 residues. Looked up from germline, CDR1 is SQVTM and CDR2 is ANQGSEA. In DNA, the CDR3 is TGCAGCGTTGTTGATCAGTTTCAAGGACGCGAGTACTTC. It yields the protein CSVVDQFQGREYF.

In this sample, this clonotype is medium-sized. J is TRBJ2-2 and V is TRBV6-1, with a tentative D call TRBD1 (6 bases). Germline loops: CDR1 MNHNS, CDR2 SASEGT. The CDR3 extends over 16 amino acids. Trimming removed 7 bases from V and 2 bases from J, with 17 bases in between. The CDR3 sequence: CASMTGRLINTGELFF. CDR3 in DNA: TGTGCCAGCATGACAGGCCGACTGATCAACACCGGGGAGCTGTTTTTT.